This entry lists 30 T cell receptor beta chains sequenced from one sample in a study of blood T cell repertoires in COVID-19. Using immunoSEQ multiplex PCR, the repertoire was profiled, and TCRdb retains in-frame clones only, with some absent. The sample carries roughly 330,000 clones, more than 75% recorded once. The sequencing input was PBMCs or T cells enriched from blood (not recorded which). The receptors come from a young woman who had recovered from COVID-19.

Only one count was recorded for this clone. The chain has TRBV4-1 and TRBJ1-5; 11 bases are shared with TRBD1. The CDR3 extends over 17 amino acids. Trimming cost V 4 bases and J 6 bases; bases outside gene matches: 11. The germline V gene encodes CDR1 MGHRA and CDR2 YSYEKL. The CDR3 bases are TGCGCCAGCAGCCTAGACCCCCCGGGACAGGGGGTTCAGCCCCAGCATTTT. It yields the protein CASSLDPPGQGVQPQHF.

This sequence joins TRBV6-1 and TRBJ1-2; D may be TRBD1 (5 bases). The V gene's germline CDR1 is MNHNS and CDR2 SASEGT. The CDR3 is made up of 18 amino acids. V shed 2 bases and J shed 4 bases, with 23 bases lying between them. DNA of the CDR3: TGTGCCAGCAGTGAATCTTTTGGGTCGGGGGAATTCGGCTATGGCTACACCTTC. It specifies CASSESFGSGEFGYGYTF.

The chain combines TRBV3-1 (or the pseudogene TRBV3-2) with TRBJ1-2; 7 bases agree with TRBD1. The CDR3 is made up of 13 amino acids. The V gene end was trimmed by 4 bases and the J gene end by 3 bases; junction bases not matched to a gene: 2. Germline loops: CDR1 LGHDT, CDR2 YNNKEL (reference sequence). The CDR3 nucleotides are TGTGCCAGCAGCCTAGGGGGCGACTATGGCTACACCTTC. It is translated as CASSLGGDYGYTF.

Comments on this clone: The same CDR3 also results from other DNA sequences found in this sample. The rearrangement uses TRBV18 and TRBJ1-1; 8 bases fit TRBD1. From germline, CDR1 is KGHSH and CDR2 LQKENI. There are 12 residues in the CDR3. V trimming: 5 bases; J trimming: 7 bases; junction bases outside the gene matches: 3. The CDR3 DNA reads as TGTGCCAGCTCAACCGGACAGGGTGAAGCTTTCTTT. Protein sequence: CASSTGQGEAFF.

The chain is built from TRBV6-5 and TRBJ2-1, with 11 bases lining up with TRBD2. CDR1 and CDR2 from the germline V gene are MNHEY and SVGAGI. The CDR3 totals 14 residues. V lost 6 bases, J lost 9 bases, and 7 bases stayed unmatched. The CDR3 loop reads CASRVAGGLGEQFF. The CDR3 DNA reads TGTGCCAGCAGAGTAGCGGGGGGGCTAGGTGAGCAGTTCTTC.

This sequence joins TRBV10-2 and TRBJ1-2, with TRBD1 matching over 7 bases. V trimming: 2 bases; J trimming: 6 bases; junction bases outside the gene matches: 12. The CDR3 consists of 16 residues. The V gene's germline CDR1 is WSHSY and CDR2 SAAADI. The CDR3 DNA sequence: TGCGCCAGCAGTGAGAAGATAGCGAACAGGGGTCATGGCTACACCTTC. This codes for CASSEKIANRGHGYTF.

The rearrangement uses TRBV7-9 and TRBJ2-1; no definite D call. The V and J ends lost 1 base and 4 bases respectively, with 11 bases between them. The CDR3 length is 15 residues. Germline V gives CDR1 SEHNR, CDR2 FQNEAQ (reference sequence). The CDR3 coding sequence is TGTGCCAGCAGCTTAGTTGATGGTCGGTACAATGAGCAGTTCTTC. The encoded protein is CASSLVDGRYNEQFF. The full variable domain, completed using reference TRBV7-9 and TRBJ2-1, is DTGVSQNPRHKITKRGQNVTFRCDPISEHNRLYWYRQTLGQGPEFLTYFQNEAQLEKSRLLSDRFSAERPKGSFSTLEIQRTEQGDSAMYLCASSLVDGRYNEQFFGPGTRLTVL.

The chain's CDR3 is CASSPRQGDTQYF. As DNA, the CDR3 is TGTGCCAGCAGCCCCAGACAGGGGGATACGCAGTATTTT. This sequence joins TRBV7-9 and TRBJ2-3; 8 bases agree with TRBD1. Germline CDR1 and CDR2: SEHNR and FQNEAQ (reference sequence). The CDR3 runs 13 residues. The J segment lost 6 bases and the V segment lost 5 bases, leaving 4 bases of the junction unmatched.

The J gene is TRBJ2-5, the V gene TRBV19, with a possible D match to TRBD1 (6 bases). Germline V CDR1 and CDR2: LNHDA, SQIVND (reference sequence). The CDR3 spans 14 residues. Trimming took 5 bases from V and 4 from J, leaving 14 bases between them. CDR3 in amino acids: CASSSMLGAETQYF. CDR3 coding DNA: TGTGCCAGTAGTTCTATGCTGGGGGCAGAGACCCAGTACTTC.

This clone was observed a few times. The J gene is TRBJ1-2, the V gene TRBV28; 11 nucleotides line up with TRBD1. The CDR3 totals 15 residues. V shed 5 bases, J shed 4 bases, and the junction held 6 bases outside the gene matches. Germline V gene sequence: CDR1 MDHEN, CDR2 SYDVKM. CDR3 in DNA: TGTGCCAGCAGTAAAAGGACAGGGGGCCTCTATGGCTACACCTTC. This sequence encodes CASSKRTGGLYGYTF.

This chain connects TRBV3-1 (or the pseudogene TRBV3-2) to TRBJ2-3, with a possible D match to TRBD1 (6 bases). Trimming took 3 bases from V and 3 from J, leaving 13 bases between them. Germline CDR1 is LGHDT and CDR2 is YNNKEL (reference sequence). CDR3 length equals 15 residues. The CDR3 DNA sequence: TGTGCCAGCAGCCAGCAGGGGCAGATAACAGATACGCAGTATTTT. As protein: CASSQQGQITDTQYF.

This clone was found once. This chain joins TRBV7-9 and TRBJ2-7; tentative D call: TRBD2 (5 bases). The CDR3 is 15 amino acids. Germline V CDR1 and CDR2: SEHNR, FQNEAQ (reference sequence). Trimming took off 1 base at V and 5 bases at J, with 15 bases between the two ends. The CDR3 DNA follows: TGTGCCAGCAGCTTAGAGGGTGGTTCGGGGAACGAGCAGTACTTC. As protein: CASSLEGGSGNEQYF.

The chain recombines TRBV5-1 with TRBJ1-1; no clear D. This CDR3 comprises 13 residues. Per germline, CDR1 SGHRS and CDR2 YFSETQ. V was trimmed by 2 bases and J by 2 bases, leaving 7 bases between them. CDR3 nucleotides: TGCGCCAGCAGCTTTTCCGTAAACACTGAAGCTTTCTTT. Protein: CASSFSVNTEAFF.

The rearrangement links TRBV19 to TRBJ2-3; 7 nucleotides align to TRBD2. The CDR3 spans 14 residues. V gave up 1 base and J gave up 3 bases; unmatched junction bases: 1. Looked up from germline, CDR1 is LNHDA and CDR2 is SQIVND (reference sequence). The CDR3 sequence is CASSIGEGTDTQYF. DNA of the CDR3: TGTGCCAGTAGTATAGGGGAGGGGACAGATACGCAGTATTTT.

This clone was detected only a few times. The rearrangement links TRBV6-2 or TRBV6-3 to TRBJ2-2; D not resolved. V gave up 2 bases and J gave up 9 bases, with 10 bases separating them. The length of the CDR3 is 13 residues. From germline, CDR1 is MNHEY and CDR2 SVGEGT. The chain's CDR3 is CASSYILYRELFF. The DNA for the CDR3 is TGTGCCAGCAGTTACATACTCTACCGGGAGCTGTTTTTT.

The chain uses TRBV7-9 and TRBJ1-2; D is unresolved. The CDR3 contains 14 residues. CDR1 and CDR2 (germline): SEHNR, FQNEAQ (reference sequence). The germline V and J ends were trimmed by 7 bases and 13 bases, with 25 bases remaining between them. The CDR3 region is CASIDSATDSHSTF. In DNA, the CDR3 is TGTGCCAGCATCGATTCCGCAACGGACTCCCACAGCACCTTC. The whole variable domain, filled in from reference TRBV7-9 and TRBJ1-2, reads DTGVSQNPRHKITKRGQNVTFRCDPISEHNRLYWYRQTLGQGPEFLTYFQNEAQLEKSRLLSDRFSAERPKGSFSTLEIQRTEQGDSAMYLCASIDSATDSHSTFGSGTRLTVV.

V is TRBV18 and J is TRBJ2-1; D is possibly TRBD1 (5 bases). Trimming removed 3 bases at V and 7 bases at J, with 10 bases between. Germline lookup yields CDR1 KGHSH and CDR2 LQKENI. CDR3 length: 13 amino acids. CDR3 bases: TGTGCCAGCTCACCCGAGAACAGGAATGAGCAGTTCTTC. Translating it yields CASSPENRNEQFF.

The chain uses TRBV28 and TRBJ2-3; tentative D call: TRBD2 (5 bases). CDR1 and CDR2 from the germline V gene are MDHEN and SYDVKM. The CDR3 extends over 14 amino acids. Between the trimmed V and J ends, which lost 3 bases and 11 bases, there was a span of 18 bases. CDR3 protein: CASSFPVKGDVQYF. The CDR3 nucleotides are TGTGCCAGCAGTTTCCCTGTAAAGGGAGATGTGCAGTATTTT.

The CDR3 protein is CASSYGTSGATQYF. The CDR3 nucleotides are TGCGCCAGCAGCTATGGGACTAGCGGGGCTACGCAGTATTTT. V gene TRBV5-1 combines with J gene TRBJ2-3, with 13 nucleotides matching TRBD2. J was trimmed by 8 bases and V by 3 bases; bases with no gene match: 3. The CDR3 length is 14 residues. The germline CDR1 and CDR2 sequences are SGHRS and YFSETQ.

This chain links TRBV29-1 with TRBJ1-2, with D possibly matching TRBD1 (5 bases). Trimming cost V 6 bases and J 4 bases, with 12 bases left between them. CDR1 is SQVTM, CDR2 ANQGSEA, per germline. The CDR3 has 12 amino acids. The CDR3 loop is CSVYGGLYGYTF. For the CDR3, the DNA is TGCAGCGTGTATGGGGGACTCTATGGCTACACCTTC.

In its sample, this clone was seen once. The chain employs TRBV5-1 and TRBJ1-6; D gene ambiguous. This CDR3 region has 16 residues. The V gene lost 0 bases and the J gene lost 5 bases, with 12 bases spanning the gap. The germline CDR1 and CDR2 sequences are SGHRS and YFSETQ. Here the CDR3 reads CASSLGGGRNNSPLHF. The CDR3 DNA reads as TGCGCCAGCAGCTTGGGAGGAGGGAGAAATAATTCACCCCTCCACTTT.

This clone was seen just once. CDR3 sequence (DNA): TGTGCCAGCAGTTACGGGACACAGGGGGCTGGCACTGAAGCTTTCTTT. This gives the protein CASSYGTQGAGTEAFF. The chain is built from TRBV6-6 and TRBJ1-1; 9 nucleotides agree with TRBD1. The CDR3 is made up of 16 amino acids. The trim removed 2 bases at V and 4 bases at J, leaving 8 bases unmatched. Germline lookup yields CDR1 MNHNY and CDR2 SVGAGI (reference sequence).

The sample holds a few counts of this clone. V and J are TRBV19 and TRBJ1-5, with a weak D call TRBD1 (5 bases). The V end was cut by 5 bases, the J end by 4 bases, with 15 bases between. Germline V lookup: CDR1 LNHDA, CDR2 SQIVND (reference sequence). This CDR3 is 15 amino acids long. The CDR3 nucleotides are TGTGCCAGTAGTGGGGGGACTTACCTAAATCAGCCCCAGCATTTT. This encodes CASSGGTYLNQPQHF.

This chain uses TRBV2 with TRBJ1-1, with 8 positions matching TRBD1. V lost 5 bases and J lost 4; bases outside the gene matches: 6. Germline V gene sequence: CDR1 SNHLY, CDR2 FYNNEI. The CDR3 runs to 14 residues. CDR3 sequence (DNA): TGTGCCAGCAGTTTCAGGGGGCAGGGCACTGAAGCTTTCTTT. It translates to CASSFRGQGTEAFF.

The chain couples TRBV7-3 to TRBJ1-2, with 7 bases lining up with TRBD1. The germline V gene encodes CDR1 SGHTA and CDR2 FQGTGA. CDR3 length: 13 residues. With V trimmed by 5 bases and J by 4 bases, 4 bases remained unmatched. The CDR3 region is CASSPTGSYGYTF. The CDR3 nucleotides are TGTGCCAGCAGCCCGACAGGGAGCTATGGCTACACCTTC.

The V call is TRBV19, the J call TRBJ1-5, with D possibly TRBD1 on 6 matching bases. Germline CDR1 reads LNHDA; CDR2 reads SQIVND (reference sequence). The ends were cut back, 7 bases at V and 0 bases at J, with 10 bases in the middle. The CDR3 loop spans 14 amino acids. The CDR3 sequence is CASMDRLSNQPQHF. CDR3 DNA: TGTGCCAGTATGGACAGACTTAGCAATCAGCCCCAGCATTTT.

The chain links TRBV5-1 to TRBJ2-1, with D tentatively TRBD1 (7 bases). The V gene lost 4 bases and the J gene lost 5 bases, with 16 bases spanning the gap. Germline V CDR1 and CDR2: SGHRS, YFSETQ. The CDR3 consists of 15 residues. CDR3 coding DNA: TGCGCCAGCAGCCCTGGAGGGGGCGCAGACAATGAGCAGTTCTTC. Its translation is CASSPGGGADNEQFF. The full variable domain, with the rest looked up from reference TRBV5-1 and TRBJ2-1, is KAGVTQTPRYLIKTRGQQVTLSCSPISGHRSVSWYQQTPGQGLQFLFEYFSETQRNKGNFPGRFSGRQFSNSRSEMNVSTLELGDSALYLCASSPGGGADNEQFFGPGTRLTVL.

The chain joins TRBV4-3 to TRBJ2-2; D perhaps matches TRBD2 (6 bases). The V end was cut by 2 bases, the J end by 3 bases, with 13 bases between. The CDR3 consists of 16 residues. Germline V CDR1 and CDR2: LGHNA, YSLEER. CDR3 sequence (DNA): TGCGCCAGCAGCCAAATCATGGGGGGATACACCGGGGAGCTGTTTTTT. It is translated as CASSQIMGGYTGELFF.

The chain combines TRBV7-2 with TRBJ2-7; D not certain. Germline V CDR1 and CDR2: SGHTA, FQGNSA. CDR3 length: 14 residues. Between the trimmed V and J ends, which lost 2 bases and 2 bases, there was a span of 10 bases. CDR3 region: CASSLRSVAYEQYF. CDR3 nucleotide sequence: TGTGCCAGCAGCTTACGTAGTGTGGCCTACGAGCAGTACTTC.

This clone appeared once. The chain couples TRBV6-2 or TRBV6-3 to TRBJ1-1; D remains unclear. The CDR3 loop spans 13 amino acids. V lost 2 bases and J 11 bases, leaving 15 bases between the germline ends. Germline V gene data show CDR1 as MNHEY and CDR2 as SVGEGT. The CDR3 here is CASSYELGGGAFF. The CDR3 DNA is TGTGCCAGCAGTTACGAGCTAGGAGGTGGGGCTTTCTTT.